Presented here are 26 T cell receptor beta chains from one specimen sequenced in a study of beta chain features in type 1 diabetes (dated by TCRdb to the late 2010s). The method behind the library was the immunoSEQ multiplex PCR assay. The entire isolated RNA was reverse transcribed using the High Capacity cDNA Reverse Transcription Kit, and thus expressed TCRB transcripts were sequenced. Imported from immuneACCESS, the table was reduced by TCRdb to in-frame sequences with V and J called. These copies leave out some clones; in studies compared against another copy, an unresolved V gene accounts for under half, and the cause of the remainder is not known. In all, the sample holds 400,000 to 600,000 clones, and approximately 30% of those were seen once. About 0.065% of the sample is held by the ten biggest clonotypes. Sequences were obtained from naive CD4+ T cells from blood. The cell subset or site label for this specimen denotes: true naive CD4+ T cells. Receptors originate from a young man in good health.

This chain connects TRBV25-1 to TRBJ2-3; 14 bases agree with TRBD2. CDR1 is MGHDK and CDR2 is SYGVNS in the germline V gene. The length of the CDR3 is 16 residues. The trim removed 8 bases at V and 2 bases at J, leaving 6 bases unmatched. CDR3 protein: CASSRTSGRPTDTQYF. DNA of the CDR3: TGTGCCAGCTCCCGGACTAGCGGGAGGCCCACAGATACGCAGTATTTT.

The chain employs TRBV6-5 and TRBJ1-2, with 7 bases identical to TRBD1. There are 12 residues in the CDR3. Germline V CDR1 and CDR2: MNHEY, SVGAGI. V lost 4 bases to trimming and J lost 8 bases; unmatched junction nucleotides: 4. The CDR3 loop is CASSLQGRGYTF. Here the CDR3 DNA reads TGTGCCAGCAGTTTACAGGGGAGAGGCTACACCTTC.

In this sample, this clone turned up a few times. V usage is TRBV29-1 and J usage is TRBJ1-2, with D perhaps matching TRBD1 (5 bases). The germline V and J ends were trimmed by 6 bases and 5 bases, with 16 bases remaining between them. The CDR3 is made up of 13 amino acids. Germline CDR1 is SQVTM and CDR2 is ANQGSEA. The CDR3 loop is CSVNPGGSYGYTF. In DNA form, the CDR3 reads TGCAGCGTAAACCCGGGGGGTTCGTATGGCTACACCTTC.

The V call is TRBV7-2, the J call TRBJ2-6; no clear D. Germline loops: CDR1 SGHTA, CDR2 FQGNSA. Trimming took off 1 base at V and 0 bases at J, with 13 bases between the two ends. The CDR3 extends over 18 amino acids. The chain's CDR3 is CASSLVRMAASGANVLTF. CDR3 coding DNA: TGTGCCAGCAGCTTAGTACGGATGGCCGCCTCTGGGGCCAACGTCCTGACTTTC. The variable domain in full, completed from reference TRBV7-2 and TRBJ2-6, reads GAGVSQSPSNKVTEKGKDVELRCDPISGHTALYWYRQSLGQGLEFLIYFQGNSAPDKSGLPSDRFSAERTGGSVSTLTIQRTQQEDSAVYLCASSLVRMAASGANVLTFGAGSRLTVL.

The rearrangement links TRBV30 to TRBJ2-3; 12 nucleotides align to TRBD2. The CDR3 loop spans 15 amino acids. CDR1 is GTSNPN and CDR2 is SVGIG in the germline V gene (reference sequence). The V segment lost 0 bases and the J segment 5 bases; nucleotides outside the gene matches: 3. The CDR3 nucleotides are TGTGCCTGGAGTGTGCTAGCGGGAGGGGGAGATACGCAGTATTTT. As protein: CAWSVLAGGGDTQYF.

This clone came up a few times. The CDR3 sequence: CAWTGTSGTNEQYF. The CDR3 bases are TGTGCCTGGACCGGGACTAGCGGGACGAACGAGCAGTACTTC. This sequence joins TRBV30 and TRBJ2-7; 13 bases fit TRBD2. The CDR3 loop spans 14 amino acids. V was clipped by 4 bases and J by 5 bases; unmatched bases: 5. Germline V CDR1 and CDR2: GTSNPN, SVGIG (reference sequence).

The CDR3 DNA reads as TGTGCCAGCAGCTTATCCCTAGCGGGAGGAGTTAATGAGCAGTTCTTC. Translating gives CASSLSLAGGVNEQFF. This chain uses TRBV7-2 with TRBJ2-1, with 11 bases that match TRBD2. V lost 2 bases to trimming and J lost 7 bases; unmatched junction nucleotides: 7. The CDR3 runs 16 residues. CDR1 SGHTA and CDR2 FQGNSA come from the germline V gene.

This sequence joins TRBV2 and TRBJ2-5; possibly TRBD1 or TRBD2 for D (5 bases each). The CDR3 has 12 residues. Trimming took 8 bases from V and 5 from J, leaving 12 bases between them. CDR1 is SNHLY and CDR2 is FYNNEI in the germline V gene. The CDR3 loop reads CASALGVETQYF. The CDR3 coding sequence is TGTGCCAGCGCCCTGGGGGTGGAGACCCAGTACTTC.

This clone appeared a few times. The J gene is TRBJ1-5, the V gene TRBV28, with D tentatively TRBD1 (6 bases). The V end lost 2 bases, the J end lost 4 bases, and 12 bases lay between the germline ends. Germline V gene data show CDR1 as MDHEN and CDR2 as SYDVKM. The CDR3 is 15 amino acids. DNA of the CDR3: TGTGCCAGCAGTTTACAGGGGAGGAGTAATCAGCCCCAGCATTTT. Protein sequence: CASSLQGRSNQPQHF.

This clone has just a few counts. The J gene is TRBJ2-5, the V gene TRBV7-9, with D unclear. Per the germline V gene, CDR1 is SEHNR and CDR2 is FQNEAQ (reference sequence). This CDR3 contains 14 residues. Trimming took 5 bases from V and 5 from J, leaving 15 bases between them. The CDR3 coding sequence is TGTGCCAGCAGCAGCACCCCGGCTATGGAGACCCAGTACTTC. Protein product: CASSSTPAMETQYF.

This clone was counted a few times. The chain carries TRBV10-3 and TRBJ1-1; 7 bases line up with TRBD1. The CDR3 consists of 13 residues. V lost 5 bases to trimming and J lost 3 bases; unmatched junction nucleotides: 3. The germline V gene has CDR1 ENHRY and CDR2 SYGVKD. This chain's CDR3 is CAISSGTDTEAFF. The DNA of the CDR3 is TGTGCCATCAGTTCCGGGACAGACACTGAAGCTTTCTTT.

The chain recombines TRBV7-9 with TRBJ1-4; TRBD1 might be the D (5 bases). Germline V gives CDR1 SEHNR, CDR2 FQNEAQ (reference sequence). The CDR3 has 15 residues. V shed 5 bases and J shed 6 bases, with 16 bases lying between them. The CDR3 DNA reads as TGTGCCAGCAGCCTGCGACAGCCTACGGATGAAAAACTGTTTTTT. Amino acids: CASSLRQPTDEKLFF.

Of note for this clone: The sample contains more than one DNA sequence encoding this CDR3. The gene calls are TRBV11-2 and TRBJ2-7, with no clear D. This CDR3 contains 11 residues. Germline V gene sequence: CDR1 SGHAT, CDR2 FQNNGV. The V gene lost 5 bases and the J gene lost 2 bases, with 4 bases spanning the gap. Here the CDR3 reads CASSLAYEQYF. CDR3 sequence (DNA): TGTGCCAGCAGCCTTGCCTACGAGCAGTACTTC.

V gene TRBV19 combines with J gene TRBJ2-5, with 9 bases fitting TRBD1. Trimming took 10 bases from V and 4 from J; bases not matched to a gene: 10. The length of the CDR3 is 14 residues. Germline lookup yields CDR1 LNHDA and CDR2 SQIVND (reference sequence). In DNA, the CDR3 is TGTGCCACCACAAGGACAGGGGATACAGAGACCCAGTACTTC. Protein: CATTRTGDTETQYF.

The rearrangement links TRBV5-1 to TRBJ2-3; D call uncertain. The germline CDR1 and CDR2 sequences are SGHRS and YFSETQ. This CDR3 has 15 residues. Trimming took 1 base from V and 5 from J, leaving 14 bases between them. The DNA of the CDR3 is TGCGCCAGCAGCTTGAGTCCGGACCGAAGAGATACGCAGTATTTT. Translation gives CASSLSPDRRDTQYF.

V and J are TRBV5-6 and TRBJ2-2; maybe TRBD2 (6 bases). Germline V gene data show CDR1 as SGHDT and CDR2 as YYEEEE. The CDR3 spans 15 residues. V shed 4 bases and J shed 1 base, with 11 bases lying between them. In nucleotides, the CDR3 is TGTGCCAGCAGCAGGGGACTCTTGAACACCGGGGAGCTGTTTTTT. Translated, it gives CASSRGLLNTGELFF.

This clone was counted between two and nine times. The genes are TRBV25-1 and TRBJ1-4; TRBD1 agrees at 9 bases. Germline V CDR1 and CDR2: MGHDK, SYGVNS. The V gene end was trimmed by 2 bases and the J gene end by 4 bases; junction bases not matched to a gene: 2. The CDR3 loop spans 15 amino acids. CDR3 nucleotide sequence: TGTGCCAGCAGTGAAGCGGGACAGGGTAATGAAAAACTGTTTTTT. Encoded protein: CASSEAGQGNEKLFF. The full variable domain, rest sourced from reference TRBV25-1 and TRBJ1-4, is EADIYQTPRYLVIGTGKKITLECSQTMGHDKMYWYQQDPGMELHLIHYSYGVNSTEKGDLSSESTVSRIRTEHFPLTLESARPSHTSQYLCASSEAGQGNEKLFFGSGTQLSVL.

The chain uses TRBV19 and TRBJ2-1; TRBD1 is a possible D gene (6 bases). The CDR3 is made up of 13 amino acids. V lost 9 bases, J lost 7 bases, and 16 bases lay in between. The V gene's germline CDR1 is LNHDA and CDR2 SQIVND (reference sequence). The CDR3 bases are TGTGCCAGCTCCCGGGGCCAGGGGAATGAGCAGTTCTTC. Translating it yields CASSRGQGNEQFF.

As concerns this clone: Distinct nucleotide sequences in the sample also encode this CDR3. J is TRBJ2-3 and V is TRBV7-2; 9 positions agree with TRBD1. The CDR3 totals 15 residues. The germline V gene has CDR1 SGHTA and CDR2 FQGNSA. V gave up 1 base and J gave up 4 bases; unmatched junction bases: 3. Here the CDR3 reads CASSLGGQGPDTQYF. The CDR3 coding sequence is TGTGCCAGCAGCTTAGGGGGACAGGGACCAGATACGCAGTATTTT.

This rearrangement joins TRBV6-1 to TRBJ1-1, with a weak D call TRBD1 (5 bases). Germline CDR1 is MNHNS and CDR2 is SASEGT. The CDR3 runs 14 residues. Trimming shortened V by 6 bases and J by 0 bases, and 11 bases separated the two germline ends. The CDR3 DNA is TGTGCCAGCAGACGACAGTGGGTGAACACTGAAGCTTTCTTT. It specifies CASRRQWVNTEAFF.

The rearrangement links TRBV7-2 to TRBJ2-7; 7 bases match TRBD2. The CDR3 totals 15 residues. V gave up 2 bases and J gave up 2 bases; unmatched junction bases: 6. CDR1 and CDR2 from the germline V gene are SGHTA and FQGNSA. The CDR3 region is CASSLSSLAAYEQYF. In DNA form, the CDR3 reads TGTGCCAGCAGCTTATCGTCCCTAGCGGCCTACGAGCAGTACTTC.

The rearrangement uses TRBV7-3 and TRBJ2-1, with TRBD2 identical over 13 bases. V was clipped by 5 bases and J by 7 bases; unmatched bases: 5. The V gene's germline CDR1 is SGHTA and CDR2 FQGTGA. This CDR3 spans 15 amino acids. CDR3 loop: CASSAPGLAGNEQFF. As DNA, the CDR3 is TGTGCCAGCAGCGCCCCGGGACTAGCGGGAAATGAGCAGTTCTTC.

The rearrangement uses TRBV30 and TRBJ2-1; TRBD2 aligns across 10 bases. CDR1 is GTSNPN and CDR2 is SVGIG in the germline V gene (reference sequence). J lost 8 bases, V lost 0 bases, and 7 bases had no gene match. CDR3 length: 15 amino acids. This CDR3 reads CAWSVGSGRKDEQFF. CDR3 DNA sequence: TGTGCCTGGAGTGTAGGTAGCGGGAGGAAGGATGAGCAGTTCTTC.

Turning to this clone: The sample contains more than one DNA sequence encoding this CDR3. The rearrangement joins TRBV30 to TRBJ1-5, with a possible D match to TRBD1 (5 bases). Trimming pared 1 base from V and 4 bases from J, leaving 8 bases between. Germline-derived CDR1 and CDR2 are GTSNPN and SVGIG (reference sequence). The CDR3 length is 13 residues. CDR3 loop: CAWSAGANQPQHF. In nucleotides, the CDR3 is TGTGCCTGGAGTGCTGGGGCAAATCAGCCCCAGCATTTT.

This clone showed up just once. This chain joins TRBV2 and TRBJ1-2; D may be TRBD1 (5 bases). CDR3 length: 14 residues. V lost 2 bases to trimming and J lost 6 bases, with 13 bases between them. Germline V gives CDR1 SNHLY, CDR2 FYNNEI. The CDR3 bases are TGTGCCAGCAGTGAACGAGGGGCGGGGAATGGCTACACCTTC. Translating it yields CASSERGAGNGYTF.

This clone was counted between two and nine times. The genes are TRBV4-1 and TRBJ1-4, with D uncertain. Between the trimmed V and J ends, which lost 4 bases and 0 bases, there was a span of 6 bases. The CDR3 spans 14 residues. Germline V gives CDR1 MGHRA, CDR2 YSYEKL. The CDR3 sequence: CASSLDATNEKLFF. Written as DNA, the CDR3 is TGCGCCAGCAGCCTCGATGCAACTAATGAAAAACTGTTTTTT.